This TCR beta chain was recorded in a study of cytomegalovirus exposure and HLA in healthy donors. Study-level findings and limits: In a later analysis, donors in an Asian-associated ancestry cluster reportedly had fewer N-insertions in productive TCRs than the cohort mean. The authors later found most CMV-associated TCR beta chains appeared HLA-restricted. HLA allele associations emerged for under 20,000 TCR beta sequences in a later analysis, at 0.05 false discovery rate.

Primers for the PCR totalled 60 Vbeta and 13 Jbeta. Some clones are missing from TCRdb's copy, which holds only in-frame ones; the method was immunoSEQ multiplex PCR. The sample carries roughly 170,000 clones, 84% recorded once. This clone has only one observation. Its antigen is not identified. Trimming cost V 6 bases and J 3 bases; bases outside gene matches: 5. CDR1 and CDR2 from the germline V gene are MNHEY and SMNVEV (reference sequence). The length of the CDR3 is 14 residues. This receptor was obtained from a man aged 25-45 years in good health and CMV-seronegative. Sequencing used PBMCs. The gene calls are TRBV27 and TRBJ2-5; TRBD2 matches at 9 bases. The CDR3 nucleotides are TGTGCCAGCAGCAATCTAGCGGGAAAAGAGACCCAGTACTTC. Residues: CASSNLAGKETQYF.